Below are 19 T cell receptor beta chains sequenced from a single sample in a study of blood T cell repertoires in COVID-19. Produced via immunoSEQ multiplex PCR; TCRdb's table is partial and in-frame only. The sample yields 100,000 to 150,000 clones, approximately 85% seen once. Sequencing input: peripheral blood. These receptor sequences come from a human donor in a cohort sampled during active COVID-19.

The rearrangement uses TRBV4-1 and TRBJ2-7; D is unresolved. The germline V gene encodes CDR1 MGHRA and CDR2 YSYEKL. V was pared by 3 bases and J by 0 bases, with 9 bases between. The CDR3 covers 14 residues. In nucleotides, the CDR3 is TGCGCCAGCAGCCAGGCAGGCCTCTCCTACGAGCAGTACTTC. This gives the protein CASSQAGLSYEQYF.

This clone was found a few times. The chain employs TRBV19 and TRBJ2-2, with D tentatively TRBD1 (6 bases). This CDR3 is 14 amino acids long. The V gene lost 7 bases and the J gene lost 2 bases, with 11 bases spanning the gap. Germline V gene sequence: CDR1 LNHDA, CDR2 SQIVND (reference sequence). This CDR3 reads CASKQGTNTGELFF. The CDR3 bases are TGTGCCAGTAAGCAGGGGACCAACACCGGGGAGCTGTTTTTT.

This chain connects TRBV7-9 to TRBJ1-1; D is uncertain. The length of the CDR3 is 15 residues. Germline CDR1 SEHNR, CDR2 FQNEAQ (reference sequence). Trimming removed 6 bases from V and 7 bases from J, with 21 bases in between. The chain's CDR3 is CASRPPPLLQFEAFF. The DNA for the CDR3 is TGTGCCAGCAGACCCCCACCCCTGCTACAGTTTGAAGCTTTCTTT. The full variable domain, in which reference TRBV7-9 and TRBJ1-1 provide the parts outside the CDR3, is DTGVSQNPRHKITKRGQNVTFRCDPISEHNRLYWYRQTLGQGPEFLTYFQNEAQLEKSRLLSDRFSAERPKGSFSTLEIQRTEQGDSAMYLCASRPPPLLQFEAFFGQGTRLTVV.

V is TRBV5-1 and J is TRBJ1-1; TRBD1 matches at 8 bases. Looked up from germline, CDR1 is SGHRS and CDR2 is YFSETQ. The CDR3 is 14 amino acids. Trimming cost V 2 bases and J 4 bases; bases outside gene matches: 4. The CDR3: CASSFGQGSTEAFF. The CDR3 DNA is TGCGCCAGCAGCTTCGGACAGGGAAGCACTGAAGCTTTCTTT.

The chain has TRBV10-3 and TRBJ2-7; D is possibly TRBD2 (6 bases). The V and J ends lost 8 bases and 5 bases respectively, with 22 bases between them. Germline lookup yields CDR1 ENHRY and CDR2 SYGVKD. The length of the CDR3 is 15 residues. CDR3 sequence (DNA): TGTGCCATCGGAGGTGGGGGGTCCCACTCGGACGAGCAGTACTTC. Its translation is CAIGGGGSHSDEQYF.

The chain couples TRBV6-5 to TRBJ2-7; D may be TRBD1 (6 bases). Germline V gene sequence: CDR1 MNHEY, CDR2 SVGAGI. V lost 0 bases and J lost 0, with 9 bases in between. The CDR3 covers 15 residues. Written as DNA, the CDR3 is TGTGCCAGCAGTTACTCCCAGGGGATCTCCTACGAGCAGTACTTC. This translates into CASSYSQGISYEQYF.

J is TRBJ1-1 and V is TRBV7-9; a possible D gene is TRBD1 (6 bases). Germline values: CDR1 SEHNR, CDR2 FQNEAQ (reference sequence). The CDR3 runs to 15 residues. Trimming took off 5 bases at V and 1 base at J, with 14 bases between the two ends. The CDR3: CASSRATGRNTEAFF. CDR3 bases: TGTGCCAGCAGCAGAGCGACAGGAAGGAACACTGAAGCTTTCTTT.

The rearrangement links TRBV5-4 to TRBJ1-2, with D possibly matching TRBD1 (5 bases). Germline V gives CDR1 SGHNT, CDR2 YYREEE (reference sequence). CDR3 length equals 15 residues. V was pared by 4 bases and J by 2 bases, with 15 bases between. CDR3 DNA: TGTGCCAGCAGCCCGGGTGGGACTGAGAACTATGGCTACACCTTC. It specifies CASSPGGTENYGYTF.

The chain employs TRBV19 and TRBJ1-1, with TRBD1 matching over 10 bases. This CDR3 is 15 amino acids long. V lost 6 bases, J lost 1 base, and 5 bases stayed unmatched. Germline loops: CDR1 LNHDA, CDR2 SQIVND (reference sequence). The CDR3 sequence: CASRRQGATNTEAFF. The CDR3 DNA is TGTGCCAGTAGGAGACAGGGGGCGACGAACACTGAAGCTTTCTTT. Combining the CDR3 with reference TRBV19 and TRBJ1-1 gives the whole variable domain DGGITQSPKYLFRKEGQNVTLSCEQNLNHDAMYWYRQDPGQGLRLIYYSQIVNDFQKGDIAEGYSVSREKKESFPLTVTSAQKNPTAFYLCASRRQGATNTEAFFGQGTRLTVV.

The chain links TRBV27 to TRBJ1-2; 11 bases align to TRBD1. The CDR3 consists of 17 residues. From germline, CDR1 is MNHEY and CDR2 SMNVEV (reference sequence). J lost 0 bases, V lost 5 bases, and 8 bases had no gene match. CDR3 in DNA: TGTGCCAGCAGTCTCCGGGACAGGGGGGATGCTAACTATGGCTACACCTTC. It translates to CASSLRDRGDANYGYTF.

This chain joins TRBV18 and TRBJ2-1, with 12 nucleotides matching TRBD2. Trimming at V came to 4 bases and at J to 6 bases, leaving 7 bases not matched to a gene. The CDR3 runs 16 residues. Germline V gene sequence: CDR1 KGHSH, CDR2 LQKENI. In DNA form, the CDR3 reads TGTGCCAGCTCACGCCCCCTAGCGGGAGGGACCAATGAGCAGTTCTTC. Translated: CASSRPLAGGTNEQFF.

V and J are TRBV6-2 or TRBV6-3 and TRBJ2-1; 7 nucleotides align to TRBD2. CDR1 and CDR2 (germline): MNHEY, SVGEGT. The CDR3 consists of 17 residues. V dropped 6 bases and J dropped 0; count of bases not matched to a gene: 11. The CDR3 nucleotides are TGTGCCAGCAGCCCACAATTCGGGGGGAGCTCCTACAATGAGCAGTTCTTC. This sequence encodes CASSPQFGGSSYNEQFF.

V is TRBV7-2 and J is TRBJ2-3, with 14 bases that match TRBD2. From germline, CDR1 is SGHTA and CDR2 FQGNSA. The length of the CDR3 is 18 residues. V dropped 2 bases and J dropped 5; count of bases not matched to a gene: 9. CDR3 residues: CASSLRGLAGVRVDTQYF. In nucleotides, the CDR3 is TGTGCCAGCAGCTTAAGGGGACTAGCGGGAGTTCGGGTAGATACGCAGTATTTT.

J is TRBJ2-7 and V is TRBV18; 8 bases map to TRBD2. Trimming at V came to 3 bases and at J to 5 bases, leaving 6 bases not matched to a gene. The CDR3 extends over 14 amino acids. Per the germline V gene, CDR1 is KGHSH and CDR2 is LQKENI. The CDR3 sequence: CASSPGGGLDEQYF. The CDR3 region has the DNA TGTGCCAGCTCACCGGGCGGGGGGCTCGACGAGCAGTACTTC.

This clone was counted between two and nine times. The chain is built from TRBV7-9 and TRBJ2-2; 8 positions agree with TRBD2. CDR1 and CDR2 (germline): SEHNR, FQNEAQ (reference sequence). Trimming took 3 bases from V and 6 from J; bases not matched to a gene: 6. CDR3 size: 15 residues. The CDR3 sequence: CASSFTSGSAGELFF. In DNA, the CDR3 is TGTGCCAGCAGCTTTACGAGCGGGAGTGCCGGGGAGCTGTTTTTT. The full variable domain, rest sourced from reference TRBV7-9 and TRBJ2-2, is DTGVSQNPRHKITKRGQNVTFRCDPISEHNRLYWYRQTLGQGPEFLTYFQNEAQLEKSRLLSDRFSAERPKGSFSTLEIQRTEQGDSAMYLCASSFTSGSAGELFFGEGSRLTVL.

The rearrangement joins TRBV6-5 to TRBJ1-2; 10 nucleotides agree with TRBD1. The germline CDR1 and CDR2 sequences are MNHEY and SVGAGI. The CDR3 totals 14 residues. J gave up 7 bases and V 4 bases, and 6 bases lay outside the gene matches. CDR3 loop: CASSSTGGAGGYTF. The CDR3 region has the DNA TGTGCCAGCAGTTCGACAGGGGGCGCGGGTGGCTACACCTTC.

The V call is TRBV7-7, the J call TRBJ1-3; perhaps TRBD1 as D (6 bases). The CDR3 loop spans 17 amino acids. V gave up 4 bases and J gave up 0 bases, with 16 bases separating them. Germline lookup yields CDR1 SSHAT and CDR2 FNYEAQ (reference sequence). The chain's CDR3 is CASSSTGPLSSGNTIYF. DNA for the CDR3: TGTGCCAGCAGCTCGACAGGCCCGTTAAGCTCTGGAAACACCATATATTTT.

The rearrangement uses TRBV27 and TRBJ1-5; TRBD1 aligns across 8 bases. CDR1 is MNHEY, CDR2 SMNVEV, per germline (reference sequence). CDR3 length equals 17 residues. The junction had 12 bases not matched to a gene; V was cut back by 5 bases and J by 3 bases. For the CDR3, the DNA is TGTGCCAGCAGTCCGGGGACAGGTCGTCTTGCCAATCAGCCCCAGCATTTT. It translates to CASSPGTGRLANQPQHF.

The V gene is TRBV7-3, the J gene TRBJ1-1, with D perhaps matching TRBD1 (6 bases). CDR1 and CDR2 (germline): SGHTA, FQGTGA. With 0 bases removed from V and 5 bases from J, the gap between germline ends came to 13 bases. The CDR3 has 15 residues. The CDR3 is CASSLTGAVVTEAFF. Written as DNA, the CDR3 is TGTGCCAGCAGCTTAACGGGGGCAGTTGTGACTGAAGCTTTCTTT.